The 6 T cell receptor beta chains listed next were all sequenced from one sample in a study of beta chain features in type 1 diabetes. The study reverse transcribed the entire isolated RNA, so it sequenced expressed TCRB transcripts. Produced via immunoSEQ multiplex PCR; TCRdb's table is partial and in-frame only. The profile shows roughly 240,000 clones, over 65% of them singletons. The sequencing sample was made of naive CD4+ T cells from blood. These receptors originate from a man under 40 in good health.

The J gene is TRBJ2-2, the V gene TRBV7-2; TRBD1 agrees at 8 bases. The CDR3 contains 13 residues. Germline CDR1 SGHTA, CDR2 FQGNSA. After removal of 5 bases from V and 12 bases from J, the junction contained 8 bases not matched to a gene. CDR3 sequence (DNA): TGTGCCAGCAGCCGGGACAGGCTGGAAAAGCTGTTTTTT. It codes for CASSRDRLEKLFF.

The chain carries TRBV7-9 and TRBJ2-1; 9 bases are a match to TRBD2. Germline V gene sequence: CDR1 SEHNR, CDR2 FQNEAQ (reference sequence). Trimming cost V 3 bases and J 8 bases; bases outside gene matches: 5. This CDR3 has 14 residues. This CDR3 reads CASSLRREGDEQFF. The DNA of the CDR3 is TGTGCCAGCAGCTTGAGGCGGGAGGGCGATGAGCAGTTCTTC.

Details on this clone: Other DNA sequences in this specimen translate into the identical CDR3. The chain couples TRBV7-2 to TRBJ2-7, with TRBD2 as a possible D gene (5 bases). The germline gives CDR1 SGHTA, CDR2 FQGNSA. This CDR3 spans 13 amino acids. The V end was cut by 3 bases, the J end by 1 base, with 7 bases between. This CDR3 reads CASSLDSSYEQYF. The CDR3 DNA sequence: TGTGCCAGCAGCTTGGACTCATCCTACGAGCAGTACTTC.

The chain couples TRBV2 to TRBJ1-6; D gene unclear. There are 11 residues in the CDR3. Germline V gene lookup returns CDR1 SNHLY and CDR2 FYNNEI. V was pared by 5 bases and J by 7 bases, with 3 bases between. DNA for the CDR3: TGTGCCAGCAGTCAGAATTCACCCCTCCACTTT. This sequence encodes CASSQNSPLHF.

This chain links TRBV28 with TRBJ2-1; D remains ambiguous. Germline V gene data show CDR1 as MDHEN and CDR2 as SYDVKM. CDR3 length: 15 amino acids. Trimming cost V 5 bases and J 0 bases, with 11 bases left between them. The CDR3 DNA reads as TGTGCCAGCAGTACGTACTGGGGCTCCTACAATGAGCAGTTCTTC. This codes for CASSTYWGSYNEQFF.

V is TRBV5-6 and J is TRBJ2-1, with 9 bases fitting TRBD2. Germline trimming cut 0 bases from V and 3 bases from J; bases unmatched to any gene: 4. Per germline, CDR1 SGHDT and CDR2 YYEEEE. The CDR3 consists of 16 residues. CDR3 nucleotides: TGTGCCAGCAGCTTGGTAGCGGGAGCCATCTACAATGAGCAGTTCTTC. Amino acids: CASSLVAGAIYNEQFF.